What follows are 21 T cell receptor beta chains derived from one specimen sequenced in a study of T cells in Graves' hyperthyroidism and ophthalmopathy. RNA transcripts provided the source from which TCR beta CDR3 regions were amplified. The study used the HTBI primer set for a first-round RT-PCR of the TCR CDR3. From the multiplex PCR reads, TCRdb called clonotypes with MiXCR, one entry per CDR3 protein. The sample includes a few hundred thousand distinct CDR3 sequences, roughly 15% of them seen just once. The sample comprised blood. Receptors were obtained from a woman in her 50s with Graves' hyperthyroidism that later progressed to Graves' ophthalmopathy.

This clonotype was recorded at least ten times. This chain joins TRBV10-3 and TRBJ2-3; D is unresolved. This CDR3 contains 14 residues. Trimming cost V 10 bases and J 0 bases, with 14 bases left between them. CDR1 ENHRY and CDR2 SYGVKD come from the germline V gene. For the CDR3, the DNA is TGTGCCACGGCGGCCCGCCTCAGCACAGATACGCAGTATTTT. This sequence encodes CATAARLSTDTQYF.

This clonotype was counted at least ten times. The J gene is TRBJ2-7, the V gene TRBV28; possibly TRBD1 or TRBD2 for D (6 bases each). V gave up 3 bases and J gave up 2 bases, with 20 bases separating them. The CDR3 covers 17 residues. Germline V CDR1 and CDR2: MDHEN, SYDVKM. CDR3 DNA sequence: TGTGCCAGCAGTTTTGTGGGACTGGGGGGCCCCGCCTACGAGCAGTACTTC. Translated, it gives CASSFVGLGGPAYEQYF.

This clonotype has ten or more counts. The chain has TRBV6-1 and TRBJ1-1; 7 nucleotides agree with TRBD1. Trimming at V came to 5 bases and at J to 0 bases, leaving 3 bases not matched to a gene. CDR3 length: 14 amino acids. Per germline, CDR1 MNHNS and CDR2 SASEGT. CDR3 in DNA: TGTGCCAGCAGTTGGAGGGGGCTGAACACTGAAGCTTTCTTT. Protein product: CASSWRGLNTEAFF.

The table lists this clonotype with many counts. The V and J genes are TRBV7-9 and TRBJ2-1; D unresolved. The CDR3 has 13 amino acids. From germline, CDR1 is SEHNR and CDR2 FQNEAQ (reference sequence). V lost 4 bases to trimming and J lost 6 bases, with 10 bases between them. In DNA form, the CDR3 reads TGTGCCAGCAGCTGGAGTCTCGGCAATGAGCAGTTCTTC. Translated: CASSWSLGNEQFF.

In this sample, this clonotype turned up a few times. The V gene is TRBV29-1, the J gene TRBJ1-2; D ambiguous. Looked up from germline, CDR1 is SQVTM and CDR2 is ANQGSEA. Deletions cut 3 bases from V and 7 bases from J, with 12 bases between. The CDR3 is 12 residues long. The CDR3 loop is CSVDDPFRGYTF. The DNA of the CDR3 is TGCAGCGTTGACGACCCGTTCCGTGGCTACACCTTC. The complete variable domain, with remaining parts taken from reference TRBV29-1 and TRBJ1-2, reads SAVISQKPSRDICQRGTSLTIQCQVDSQVTMMFWYRQQPGQSLTLIATANQGSEATYESGFVIDKFPISRPNLTFSTLTVSNMSPEDSSIYLCSVDDPFRGYTFGSGTRLTVV.

This clonotype was recorded many times. The genes are TRBV20-1 and TRBJ2-5; 8 nucleotides align to TRBD1. CDR3 size: 14 residues. With V trimmed by 0 bases and J by 8 bases, 8 bases remained unmatched. Germline V gene sequence: CDR1 DFQATT, CDR2 SNEGSKA (reference sequence). The CDR3 nucleotides read TGCAGTGCTAGAGATTCTGACAGGGGATTTACCCAGTACTTC. Its protein product is CSARDSDRGFTQYF.

This clonotype appeared many times. The rearrangement uses TRBV18 and TRBJ2-5; TRBD1 might be the D (6 bases). The CDR3 has 14 amino acids. Per the germline V gene, CDR1 is KGHSH and CDR2 is LQKENI. With 0 bases removed from V and 5 bases from J, the gap between germline ends came to 10 bases. CDR3 sequence: CASSPPSQGETQYF. As DNA, the CDR3 is TGTGCCAGCTCACCACCTTCTCAGGGGGAGACCCAGTACTTC.

There are many counts of this clonotype. This chain connects TRBV20-1 to TRBJ2-3; 11 bases fit TRBD2. Germline V gives CDR1 DFQATT, CDR2 SNEGSKA (reference sequence). V was pared by 5 bases and J by 7 bases, with 5 bases of the junction left unmatched. This CDR3 is 13 amino acids long. This CDR3 is CSAPLAGVHTQYF. The CDR3, as DNA: TGCAGTGCTCCACTAGCGGGAGTACATACGCAGTATTTT.

This clonotype was recorded many times. CDR3 coding DNA: TGTGCCAGCAGTTCGCCGGGACAGGGGAGGGATGAGCAGTTCTTC. This translates into CASSSPGQGRDEQFF. The chain combines TRBV27 with TRBJ2-1; 10 positions match TRBD1. CDR1 is MNHEY, CDR2 SMNVEV, per germline (reference sequence). The CDR3 spans 15 residues. V trimming: 4 bases; J trimming: 8 bases; junction bases outside the gene matches: 8.

This clonotype was seen many times. The chain joins TRBV2 to TRBJ2-1; 10 bases match TRBD2. In germline, CDR1 is SNHLY, CDR2 FYNNEI. This CDR3 comprises 15 residues. V was clipped by 2 bases and J by 14 bases; unmatched bases: 12. DNA of the CDR3: TGTGCCAGCAGTGAACCCTACTTAGCGGGAGGTAAAAAGTTCTTC. The encoded protein is CASSEPYLAGGKKFF.

This clonotype was seen ten or more times. The chain recombines TRBV14 with TRBJ2-1, with 8 bases lining up with TRBD2. With V trimmed by 5 bases and J by 6 bases, 6 bases remained unmatched. This CDR3 has 14 residues. CDR1 is SGHDN, CDR2 FVKESK, per germline. The CDR3 sequence is CASSSWTSSNEQFF. In DNA, the CDR3 is TGTGCCAGCAGCTCTTGGACTAGCTCCAATGAGCAGTTCTTC. The variable domain in full, completed from reference TRBV14 and TRBJ2-1, reads EAGVTQFPSHSVIEKGQTVTLRCDPISGHDNLYWYRRVMGKEIKFLLHFVKESKQDESGMPNNRFLAERTGGTYSTLKVQPAELEDSGVYFCASSSWTSSNEQFFGPGTRLTVL.

The rearrangement joins TRBV11-2 to TRBJ2-5; no reliable D call. CDR1 is SGHAT and CDR2 is FQNNGV in the germline V gene. With 2 bases removed from V and 3 bases from J, the gap between germline ends came to 7 bases. The CDR3 loop spans 13 amino acids. The CDR3 DNA is TGTGCCAGCAGCTTAACGCAGGAAGAGACCCAGTACTTC. It specifies CASSLTQEETQYF.

This clonotype was picked up many times. The V gene is TRBV5-1, the J gene TRBJ1-2; D is unresolved. Trimming took off 3 bases at V and 7 bases at J, with 7 bases between the two ends. This CDR3 has 11 amino acids. Germline V CDR1 and CDR2: SGHRS, YFSETQ. This CDR3 reads CASSSVGGYTF. CDR3 DNA: TGCGCCAGCAGCTCCGTGGGTGGCTACACCTTC.

This clonotype was observed a handful of times. The rearrangement joins TRBV29-1 to TRBJ1-4; 7 bases are a match to TRBD1. The CDR3 spans 13 residues. Trimming cost V 3 bases and J 2 bases; bases outside gene matches: 0. CDR1 and CDR2 (germline): SQVTM, ANQGSEA. CDR3 nucleotide sequence: TGCAGCGTTGAGGGACAGACTAATGAAAAACTGTTTTTT. It yields the protein CSVEGQTNEKLFF.

This clonotype came up many times. This chain joins TRBV6-1 and TRBJ1-1; tentative D call: TRBD1 (6 bases). V gave up 5 bases and J gave up 7 bases, with 14 bases separating them. This CDR3 has 13 amino acids. Per germline, CDR1 MNHNS and CDR2 SASEGT. CDR3: CASSSGGHLEAFF. The CDR3 DNA reads as TGTGCCAGCAGTTCTGGGGGCCACCTTGAAGCTTTCTTT.

The genes are TRBV9 and TRBJ2-4; 7 nucleotides match TRBD1. Germline values: CDR1 SGDLS, CDR2 YYNGEE. V dropped 4 bases and J dropped 6; count of bases not matched to a gene: 7. This CDR3 has 14 residues. CDR3 protein: CASSPGTDRNIQYF. DNA of the CDR3: TGTGCCAGCAGCCCTGGGACAGATCGAAACATTCAGTACTTC.

The chain combines TRBV19 with TRBJ2-2, with 9 bases matching TRBD2. The length of the CDR3 is 15 residues. Germline V gives CDR1 LNHDA, CDR2 SQIVND (reference sequence). The J segment lost 4 bases and the V segment lost 5 bases, leaving 5 bases of the junction unmatched. CDR3 nucleotide sequence: TGTGCCAGTAGTGTGCTAGCGGGGTTCACCGGGGAGCTGTTTTTT. It codes for CASSVLAGFTGELFF.

The chain joins TRBV9 to TRBJ2-1; possible D gene TRBD2, 7 bases. The germline V gene encodes CDR1 SGDLS and CDR2 YYNGEE. The V and J ends lost 4 bases and 2 bases respectively, with 13 bases between them. The CDR3 is made up of 15 amino acids. The CDR3 nucleotides read TGTGCCAGCAGCCGAGGGGGGGGGACCTACAATGAGCAGTTCTTC. Translation: CASSRGGGTYNEQFF.

This clonotype was counted ten times or more. The chain joins TRBV27 to TRBJ2-1; 9 bases are shared with TRBD2. CDR3 length: 15 amino acids. Per the germline V gene, CDR1 is MNHEY and CDR2 is SMNVEV (reference sequence). V shed 5 bases and J 7 bases; nucleotides not matched to a gene: 9. The CDR3 reads CASSLTSGLYNEQFF. CDR3 coding DNA: TGTGCCAGCAGTCTTACTAGCGGGTTATATAATGAGCAGTTCTTC.

Ten or more counts support this clonotype. The chain combines TRBV12-3 or TRBV12-4 with TRBJ2-5; D might be TRBD1 (5 bases). The CDR3 is 13 amino acids. V lost 3 bases, J lost 3 bases, and 8 bases lay in between. This chain's CDR3 is CASSFGAKETQYF. Written as DNA, the CDR3 is TGTGCCAGCAGTTTTGGGGCAAAAGAGACCCAGTACTTC.

This clonotype was picked up many times. The rearrangement joins TRBV6-1 to TRBJ2-7, with D unresolved. The germline V gene encodes CDR1 MNHNS and CDR2 SASEGT. V was clipped by 8 bases and J by 2 bases, with 13 bases between them. The CDR3 has 13 residues. Written as DNA, the CDR3 is TGTGCCAGCCGAAACACAAGGACCTACGAGCAGTACTTC. It specifies CASRNTRTYEQYF.